A single sample is the source of the 28 T cell receptor beta chains below, sequenced in a study of cytomegalovirus exposure and HLA in healthy donors. Data came from immunoSEQ multiplex PCR; TCRdb stores just in-frame clones and leaves some out. This sample yields tens of thousands of clones, of which 93% are seen a single time; approximately 4% belongs to the top ten. The sample taken for sequencing was PBMCs. Receptor source: a woman aged 25 to 39 in good health and CMV-seronegative.

V is TRBV5-1 and J is TRBJ1-2; maybe TRBD1 (6 bases). From germline, CDR1 is SGHRS and CDR2 YFSETQ. Trimming took off 0 bases at V and 4 bases at J, with 16 bases between the two ends. This CDR3 is 16 amino acids long. CDR3 protein: CASSLEFGAGVYGYTF. CDR3 DNA: TGCGCCAGCAGCTTGGAATTTGGGGCAGGGGTCTATGGCTACACCTTC.

A few counts support this clone. The V call is TRBV6-5, the J call TRBJ1-2; the D is unclear. The CDR3 has 14 amino acids. Trimming took 8 bases from V and 3 from J, leaving 16 bases between them. Germline lookup yields CDR1 MNHEY and CDR2 SVGAGI. CDR3 sequence: CASGSLEAHYGYTF. In DNA form, the CDR3 reads TGTGCCAGCGGGTCCCTTGAGGCTCACTATGGCTACACCTTC.

This sequence joins TRBV7-3 and TRBJ1-1, with 8 bases aligning to TRBD1. The junction had 7 bases not matched to a gene; V was cut back by 2 bases and J by 5 bases. The germline V gene encodes CDR1 SGHTA and CDR2 FQGTGA. The CDR3 loop spans 15 amino acids. The CDR3 DNA reads as TGTGCCAGCAGCTTATTTCAGGGGGCGCGGACTGAAGCTTTCTTT. Its translation is CASSLFQGARTEAFF.

This clone is a singleton in its sample. The V gene is TRBV7-6, the J gene TRBJ2-3; 9 bases fit TRBD2. The V and J ends lost 5 bases and 0 bases, in that order; junction bases with no gene match: 6. This CDR3 spans 16 amino acids. Looked up from germline, CDR1 is SGHVS and CDR2 is FNYEAQ. The CDR3 DNA sequence: TGTGCCAGCAGCCAATGGACTAGCGTAAGCACAGATACGCAGTATTTT. It encodes CASSQWTSVSTDTQYF.

V and J are TRBV10-2 and TRBJ2-7, with 7 bases lining up with TRBD2. V was clipped by 2 bases and J by 2 bases; unmatched bases: 12. CDR1 and CDR2 from the germline V gene are WSHSY and SAAADI. The CDR3 is made up of 17 amino acids. CDR3 bases: TGCGCCAGCAGTGAGACTTTCTCCGGGGGGTTCACCTACGAGCAGTACTTC. As protein: CASSETFSGGFTYEQYF.

The chain links TRBV10-3 to TRBJ2-1; D gene uncertain. This CDR3 spans 14 amino acids. Germline V CDR1 and CDR2: ENHRY, SYGVKD. V was clipped by 0 bases and J by 5 bases, with 8 bases between them. The CDR3 nucleotides are TGTGCCATCAGTGAGTCCGGTTCGAACAATGAGCAGTTCTTC. Its translation: CAISESGSNNEQFF.

J is TRBJ2-6 and V is TRBV6-1, with D maybe TRBD1 (5 bases). Per germline, CDR1 MNHNS and CDR2 SASEGT. There are 17 residues in the CDR3. V shed 4 bases and J shed 0 bases, with 13 bases lying between them. Here the CDR3 reads CASSVGAGLSGANVLTF. In DNA, the CDR3 is TGTGCCAGCAGTGTAGGGGCCGGCCTCTCTGGGGCCAACGTCCTGACTTTC.

V and J are TRBV4-2 and TRBJ2-7; D call uncertain. Germline assignment: CDR1 LGHNA and CDR2 YNFKEQ. With 0 bases removed from V and 0 bases from J, the gap between germline ends came to 6 bases. The CDR3 is made up of 14 amino acids. CDR3 region: CASSQESGSYEQYF. The CDR3 nucleotides are TGTGCCAGCAGCCAAGAGTCAGGCTCCTACGAGCAGTACTTC.

The rearrangement joins TRBV6-1 to TRBJ1-2, with 7 bases that match TRBD1. Germline CDR1 reads MNHNS; CDR2 reads SASEGT. The CDR3 spans 12 residues. Trimming cost V 6 bases and J 8 bases; bases outside gene matches: 6. Here the CDR3 reads CASSQQGFGYTF. The CDR3 region has the DNA TGTGCCAGCAGCCAACAGGGGTTCGGCTACACCTTC.

This chain links TRBV6-1 with TRBJ2-6, with D perhaps matching TRBD1 (5 bases). Trimming stripped 0 bases from V and 5 bases from J, with 11 bases between. CDR1 is MNHNS and CDR2 is SASEGT in the germline V gene. The CDR3 length is 16 residues. The CDR3 DNA is TGTGCCAGCAGTGAAGCGACAGTTCTCAGGGCCAACGTCCTGACTTTC. Protein sequence: CASSEATVLRANVLTF.

The gene calls are TRBV7-2 and TRBJ2-2; 8 bases map to TRBD2. V shed 0 bases and J 8 bases; nucleotides not matched to a gene: 2. CDR1 is SGHTA and CDR2 is FQGNSA in the germline V gene. This CDR3 spans 14 amino acids. This CDR3 reads CASSLAASGGELFF. CDR3 DNA sequence: TGTGCCAGCAGCTTAGCGGCTAGCGGGGGGGAGCTGTTTTTT.

This chain connects TRBV5-6 to TRBJ2-2; 7 bases map to TRBD2. The germline V gene encodes CDR1 SGHDT and CDR2 YYEEEE. CDR3 length: 15 residues. The trim removed 1 base at V and 4 bases at J, leaving 4 bases unmatched. The CDR3 reads CASSLKPGGTGELFF. Written as DNA, the CDR3 is TGTGCCAGCAGCTTGAAGCCGGGAGGCACCGGGGAGCTGTTTTTT. Variable domain in full (rest from reference TRBV5-6 and TRBJ2-2): DAGVTQSPTHLIKTRGQQVTLRCSPKSGHDTVSWYQQALGQGPQFIFQYYEEEERQRGNFPDRFSGHQFPNYSSELNVNALLLGDSALYLCASSLKPGGTGELFFGEGSRLTVL.

J is TRBJ1-2 and V is TRBV15, with D possibly TRBD1 on 6 matching bases. V lost 1 base, J lost 5 bases, and 17 bases lay in between. The CDR3 totals 16 residues. CDR1 is LNHNV and CDR2 is YYDKDF in the germline V gene (reference sequence). The CDR3 is CATSRGQGPEGYGYTF. The CDR3 DNA reads TGTGCCACCAGCAGAGGGCAGGGGCCTGAGGGGTATGGCTACACCTTC.

CDR3 DNA: TGCGCCAGCAGTGGTTTACTAGCGGGAGGGTACAATGAGCAGTTCTTC. It yields the protein CASSGLLAGGYNEQFF. This chain links TRBV10-1 with TRBJ2-1; 13 bases agree with TRBD2. The length of the CDR3 is 16 residues. The germline V gene encodes CDR1 WNHNN and CDR2 SYGVQD (reference sequence). V was clipped by 4 bases and J by 4 bases; unmatched bases: 4.

As to this clone: Other DNA sequences in the sample encode the same CDR3. J is TRBJ1-5 and V is TRBV18, with TRBD1 identical over 9 bases. The CDR3 totals 14 residues. J was trimmed by 5 bases and V by 3 bases; bases with no gene match: 2. The germline V gene encodes CDR1 KGHSH and CDR2 LQKENI. CDR3 in amino acids: CASSPRTGDQPQHF. The CDR3 coding sequence is TGTGCCAGCTCACCGAGGACAGGGGATCAGCCCCAGCATTTT. Based on the CDR3 plus reference TRBV18 and TRBJ1-5, the full variable domain is NAGVMQNPRHLVRRRGQEARLRCSPMKGHSHVYWYRQLPEEGLKFMVYLQKENIIDESGMPKERFSAEFPKEGPSILRIQQVVRGDSAAYFCASSPRTGDQPQHFGDGTRLSIL.

The chain uses TRBV10-1 and TRBJ2-7; 9 bases are shared with TRBD1. Trimming at V came to 2 bases and at J to 5 bases, leaving 4 bases not matched to a gene. The germline gives CDR1 WNHNN, CDR2 SYGVQD (reference sequence). This CDR3 spans 14 amino acids. CDR3 sequence: CASSEGQGLDEQYF. For the CDR3, the DNA is TGCGCCAGCAGTGAGGGACAGGGGTTGGACGAGCAGTACTTC.

This clone was found once. The chain combines TRBV14 with TRBJ2-4, with D perhaps TRBD2 (5 bases). V was clipped by 1 base and J by 0 bases, with 7 bases between them. CDR1 and CDR2 (germline): SGHDN, FVKESK. The CDR3 covers 15 residues. As DNA, the CDR3 is TGTGCCAGCAGCCAAGGCGGGCTAGCCAAAAACATTCAGTACTTC. This sequence encodes CASSQGGLAKNIQYF.

V and J are TRBV11-1 and TRBJ1-1; 7 bases are a match to TRBD1. V dropped 4 bases and J dropped 1; count of bases not matched to a gene: 6. Germline V lookup: CDR1 SGHAT, CDR2 FQDESV (reference sequence). The CDR3 consists of 15 residues. The CDR3, as DNA: TGTGCCAGCAGCTCGCGACAGGGATGGAACACTGAAGCTTTCTTT. Protein product: CASSSRQGWNTEAFF.

To note about this clone: The DNA is omitted, as the CDR3 cannot be located on it reliably, and the CDR3 follows TCRdb's listing. This chain connects TRBV30 to TRBJ2-1; the table names TRBD2, a call not compared with the DNA. The CDR3 numbers 13 amino acids, ends counted. CDR1 and CDR2 from the germline V gene are GTSNPN and SVGIG (reference sequence). CDR3 in amino acids: CAWSVGGGTSKFF.

The genes are TRBV6-5 and TRBJ2-2; 9 bases line up with TRBD1. This CDR3 has 15 residues. Germline V gene lookup returns CDR1 MNHEY and CDR2 SVGAGI. V trimming: 6 bases; J trimming: 7 bases; junction bases outside the gene matches: 9. CDR3 nucleotide sequence: TGTGCCAGCAGGGAACCGGGACAGGGAGGCGGGGAGCTGTTTTTT. Amino acid sequence: CASREPGQGGGELFF.

CDR3 nucleotide sequence: TGTGCCAGCAGTTTGTCGGTGTTGGACAGGGTGAGGTCCGAGCAGTACTTC. As protein: CASSLSVLDRVRSEQYF. This sequence joins TRBV28 and TRBJ2-7; 8 nucleotides line up with TRBD1. The CDR3 is 17 amino acids. The V gene end was trimmed by 3 bases and the J gene end by 6 bases; junction bases not matched to a gene: 16. Looked up from germline, CDR1 is MDHEN and CDR2 is SYDVKM.

CDR3 region: CASSQPVGTGMWYGYTF. For the CDR3, the DNA is TGTGCCAGCAGCCAACCAGTGGGGACAGGGATGTGGTATGGCTACACCTTC. The chain uses TRBV9 and TRBJ1-2, with 9 bases identical to TRBD1. This CDR3 is built from 17 residues. CDR1 and CDR2 (germline): SGDLS, YYNGEE. V shed 4 bases and J 5 bases; nucleotides not matched to a gene: 15.

This clone is a singleton in its sample. The gene calls are TRBV4-1 and TRBJ1-1; D is unresolved. V was trimmed by 4 bases and J by 3 bases, leaving 15 bases between them. The CDR3 extends over 15 amino acids. Germline loops: CDR1 MGHRA, CDR2 YSYEKL. CDR3 in amino acids: CASSLRSGVDTEAFF. The DNA for the CDR3 is TGCGCCAGCAGCCTCAGGTCCGGTGTGGACACTGAAGCTTTCTTT.

The chain uses TRBV7-2 and TRBJ1-2; perhaps TRBD1 as D (6 bases). Germline CDR1 SGHTA, CDR2 FQGNSA. V was clipped by 5 bases and J by 4 bases, with 14 bases between them. The length of the CDR3 is 14 residues. The CDR3 is CASSTQGFGYGYTF. The CDR3 nucleotides are TGTGCCAGCAGCACACAGGGTTTTGGCTATGGCTACACCTTC.

The chain recombines TRBV28 with TRBJ2-5, with TRBD1 as a possible D gene (6 bases). Germline V gives CDR1 MDHEN, CDR2 SYDVKM. The CDR3 has 12 residues. V was cut by 6 bases and J by 7 bases, with 12 bases left in between. CDR3 DNA: TGTGCCAGCAGCCGAACCAGGGGGACCCAGTACTTC. This sequence encodes CASSRTRGTQYF.

The genes are TRBV2 and TRBJ2-3; the D is unclear. Germline CDR1 and CDR2: SNHLY and FYNNEI. The CDR3 totals 12 residues. The ends were cut back, 6 bases at V and 6 bases at J, with 10 bases in the middle. As DNA, the CDR3 is TGTGCCAGCAGCTTATTGTTTGATACGCAGTATTTT. Translated, it gives CASSLLFDTQYF.

V gene TRBV18 combines with J gene TRBJ2-7; 10 bases are a match to TRBD2. This CDR3 has 15 residues. V lost 1 base, J lost 2 bases, and 2 bases stayed unmatched. From germline, CDR1 is KGHSH and CDR2 LQKENI. This CDR3 is CASSPLLAGTYEQYF. The CDR3 bases are TGTGCCAGCTCACCACTACTAGCGGGAACCTACGAGCAGTACTTC.

This rearrangement joins TRBV5-1 to TRBJ2-1; 14 bases are shared with TRBD2. V trimming: 4 bases; J trimming: 8 bases; junction bases outside the gene matches: 2. CDR3 length: 14 amino acids. Germline V gives CDR1 SGHRS, CDR2 YFSETQ. CDR3 sequence (DNA): TGCGCCAGCAGCCCGGGACTAGCGGGAGATGAGCAGTTCTTC. The encoded protein is CASSPGLAGDEQFF.